This TCR beta chain was identified in a study of OX40 agonist ivuxolimab in advanced cancers. The overall study: Ivuxolimab, an antibody acting as an agonist of OX40 (CD134), was used to treat patients. Dosing consisted of intravenous ivuxolimab at 0.01 to 10 mg/kg every 2 weeks.

The ends were cut back, 8 bases at V and 2 bases at J, with 10 bases in the middle. The CDR3 is made up of 13 amino acids. Germline lookup yields CDR1 MNHNS and CDR2 SASEGT. Libraries were prepared by immunoSEQ multiplex PCR; TCRdb keeps only in-frame clonotypes and omits some of them. In the table there are about 64,000 clones, around nine tenths of which are singletons. The sequenced sample was CD4+ or CD8+ T cells sorted from blood, obtained in a trial of the OX40 agonist ivuxolimab. The TCR originated in an adult with an advanced solid tumor such as melanoma, head and neck, liver or kidney cancer. The chain employs TRBV6-1 and TRBJ1-5; D gene ambiguous. The CDR3 DNA reads TGTGCCAGCCAGCTAACCGGCAATCAGCCCCAGCATTTT. Its protein product is CASQLTGNQPQHF.